Presented here are 4 T cell receptor beta chains from one specimen sequenced in a study of T cell changes during pregnancy in multiple sclerosis. Sequencing used immunoSEQ multiplex PCR; TCRdb keeps in-frame clones, though not all of them. The data show tens of thousands of clones, around 90% seen once. Source: peripheral blood, taken in the first trimester of pregnancy. These receptors originate from a female donor in good health, enrolled as a control in a pregnancy study.

The chain recombines TRBV13 with TRBJ2-7; 15 positions match TRBD2. Germline CDR1 and CDR2: PRHDT and FYEKMQ (reference sequence). Trimming at V came to 2 bases and at J to 7 bases, leaving 6 bases not matched to a gene. This CDR3 is 16 amino acids long. This CDR3 is CASSLRTSGRAGEQYF. DNA of the CDR3: TGTGCCAGCAGCTTACGGACTAGCGGGAGGGCCGGGGAGCAGTACTTC.

CDR3 nucleotide sequence: TGTGCCAGCAGTGTTTCAGGGCGCGGCTACACCTTC. The encoded protein is CASSVSGRGYTF. The chain employs TRBV6-1 and TRBJ1-2; a possible D gene is TRBD1 (5 bases). CDR1 MNHNS and CDR2 SASEGT come from the germline V gene. Trimming cost V 4 bases and J 8 bases, with 11 bases left between them. This CDR3 is 12 amino acids long.

The J gene is TRBJ2-7, the V gene TRBV30; 8 positions match TRBD1. CDR1 GTSNPN and CDR2 SVGIG come from the germline V gene (reference sequence). Trimming removed 5 bases from V and 2 bases from J; junction bases left unmatched: 2. The CDR3 spans 12 residues. The CDR3, as DNA: TGTGCCTGGCAGGGGGCAACCTACGAGCAGTACTTC. It codes for CAWQGATYEQYF.

V gene TRBV10-3 combines with J gene TRBJ1-1; TRBD1 aligns across 9 bases. Germline assignment: CDR1 ENHRY and CDR2 SYGVKD. The CDR3 runs 12 residues. Trimming cost V 4 bases and J 11 bases; bases outside gene matches: 5. The CDR3 is CAISVDRGSAFF. The CDR3 DNA sequence: TGTGCCATCAGTGTTGACAGGGGGAGTGCTTTCTTT.